This TCR beta chain came from a study of blood T cell repertoires in COVID-19. Study-wide background: The origin of the acute and convalescent COVID-19 samples was the United States, Italy and Spain. In each case, the material was cDNA or gDNA derived from T cells, B-cell-depleted T cells, or PBMCs.

In terms of age and location, participants ranged from about 18 to 90 years and lived in about two dozen US areas. Assignments of participants to cohorts depended upon their own reported clinical history. Libraries were prepared by immunoSEQ multiplex PCR; TCRdb keeps only in-frame clonotypes and omits some of them. The table lists roughly 200,000 clones, about 91% of them singletons. V lost 1 base and J 6 bases, leaving 10 bases between the germline ends. The CDR3 is made up of 15 amino acids. Germline V gene data show CDR1 as MGHRA and CDR2 as YSYEKL. This chain joins TRBV4-1 and TRBJ1-6; D gene unclear. The source is a middle-aged woman with acute COVID-19. The source material was PBMCs or T cells enriched from blood (not recorded which). In DNA form, the CDR3 reads TGCGCCAGCAGCCAAGGTTCCGGGGTTAATTCACCCCTCCACTTT. It specifies CASSQGSGVNSPLHF.